Described below is a single TCR beta chain sequence and its context. Its cognate antigen has yet to be identified. No base quality information exists; no much larger clone differs at one position. The immunoSEQ Assay was the method used to sequence TCRbeta CDR3 regions. After extraction, genomic DNA underwent amplification by bias-controlled multiplex PCR, followed by high-throughput sequencing. As for the original processing: To quantify the absolute abundance of each unique TCRbeta CDR3 region, sequences were collapsed and filtered. T cell fraction was estimated by normalizing TCRbeta template counts to usable DNA, which was measured by amplifying reference genes present in all nucleated cells. Repertoire TCRs were annotated as SARS-CoV-2-specific when V gene, CDR3 amino acid sequence and J gene were exactly matched to a known reactive TCR set. The reference SARS-CoV-2 TCR set was derived from MIRA and filtered for enrichment in COVID-19-positive ImmuneCODE repertoires, a step that removed public or cross-reactive TCRs. Using the MIRA antigens, annotated TCRs were further analysed by specific ORF or by position within an ORF. Depth was the summed frequency of annotated unique rearrangements, while breadth was defined as annotated unique rearrangements over total unique productive rearrangements. Group comparisons of TCR breadth used two-sided Wilcoxon rank-sum tests. TCRdb took over this immuneACCESS table, retaining in-frame rearrangements with V and J assigned. Such tables are incomplete; in checked studies, under half of the missing clones stem from an unresolved V gene, and the remainder is unexplained. D and trimming were read from the DNA, whereas the V and J calls and clone size are those reported in that table. Within this sample are some 520,000 clones, with roughly 85% of them counted one time only. The leading ten clones occupy around 13% of the sample.

CDR1 and CDR2, per the germline V gene, are MNHEY and SVGAGI. From the cysteine through the phenylalanine, the CDR3 covers 12 amino acids. Only the CDR3 part of the read is kept: 36 bases, read in frame from the first base. V loses 8 bases, J loses 3 bases, and the germline ends lie 11 bases apart. The record originates from a study of Ad26.COV2.S vaccination and SARS-CoV-2 variants (TCRdb year 2021). Turning to the overall study: Donors in the vaccine arm were drawn from COV1001, a phase I-IIa trial of Ad26.COV2.S in healthy adults that was multicentre, randomized, double-blind and placebo-controlled. Dosing of Ad26.COV2.S was intramuscular, at either 5x10^10 or 1x10^11 viral particles, delivered as one shot or as two shots spaced 56 days apart. TCRbeta repertoire sequencing was used to assess the specificity and breadth of SARS-CoV-2-reactive T cell receptors after Ad26.COV2.S vaccination. The TCR-sequenced set comprised approximately 32 samples: around 20 Ad26.COV2.S vaccine recipients, 5 placebo recipients and 8 SARS-CoV-2 convalescent individuals. Trial participants were randomized into five groups of five, in which low-dose or high-dose Ad26.COV2.S was given once or twice, or placebo was given on both occasions. Throughout the experiments and outcome assessment, investigators stayed blinded to trial group allocation. Overall results and qualifications from the work: Vaccine and placebo recipients had comparable non-spike TCR breadth, which fits with the vaccine containing only spike. The study was not powered for comparison of responses between vaccine doses or regimens. After vaccination, spike-specific CD8+ and CD4+ T cell responses were reported to show substantial breadth. Ad26.COV2.S recipients had higher spike-specific TCR breadth than placebo recipients (P = 0.0014). The authors noted that the TCR breadth and depth analyses may have underestimated total T cell responses.

Explained via the paper, the treatment or condition label denotes: roughly 19 received Ad26.COV2.S at low or high dose, single or two shots; 5 received placebo; per-sample allocation not given. Repertoires of vaccine and placebo recipients were sequenced from samples taken on day 63 after the first injection. In Cohort 1b, about two dozen adults aged 18-55 years were enrolled at a single site in Boston, USA, between 29 July and 7 August 2020. Ad26.COV2.S consisted of a replication-incompetent adenovirus type 26 vector by which a prefusion-stabilized SARS-CoV-2 spike protein from the original Wuhan strain was expressed.

The rearranged chain carries TRBV6-5 and TRBJ2-7; too little of a D gene remains to name it. Sequenced here: peripheral blood, sampled in a trial of Ad26.COV2.S vaccine versus placebo. The clonotype comes from a person aged 18 to 59 who received the Ad26.COV2.S COVID-19 vaccine or a placebo. The sequence in DNA is TGTGCCAGCCTGGAGACGCGCTACGAGCAGTACTTC. Its protein is CASLETRYEQYF.